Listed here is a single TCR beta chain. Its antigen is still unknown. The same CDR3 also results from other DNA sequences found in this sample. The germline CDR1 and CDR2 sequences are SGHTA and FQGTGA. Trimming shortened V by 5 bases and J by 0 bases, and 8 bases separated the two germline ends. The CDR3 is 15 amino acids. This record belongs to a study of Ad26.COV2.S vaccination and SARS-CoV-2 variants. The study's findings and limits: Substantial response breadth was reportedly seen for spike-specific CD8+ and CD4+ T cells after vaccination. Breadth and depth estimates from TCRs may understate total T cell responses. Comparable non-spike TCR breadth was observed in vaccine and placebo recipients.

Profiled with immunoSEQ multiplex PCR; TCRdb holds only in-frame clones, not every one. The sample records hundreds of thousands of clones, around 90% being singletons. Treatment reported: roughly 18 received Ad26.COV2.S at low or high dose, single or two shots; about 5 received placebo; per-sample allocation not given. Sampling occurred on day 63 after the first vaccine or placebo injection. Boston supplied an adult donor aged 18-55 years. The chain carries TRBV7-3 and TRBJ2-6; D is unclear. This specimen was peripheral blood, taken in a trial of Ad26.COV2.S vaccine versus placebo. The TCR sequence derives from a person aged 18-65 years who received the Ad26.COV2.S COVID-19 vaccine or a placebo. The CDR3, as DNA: TGTGCCAGCAGCCTAGTCCTCTCTGGGGCCAACGTCCTGACTTTC. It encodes CASSLVLSGANVLTF. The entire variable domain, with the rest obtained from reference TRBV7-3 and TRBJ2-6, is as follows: GAGVSQTPSNKVTEKGKYVELRCDPISGHTALYWYRQSLGQGPEFLIYFQGTGAADDSGLPNDRFFAVRPEGSVSTLKIQRTERGDSAVYLCASSLVLSGANVLTFGAGSRLTVL.